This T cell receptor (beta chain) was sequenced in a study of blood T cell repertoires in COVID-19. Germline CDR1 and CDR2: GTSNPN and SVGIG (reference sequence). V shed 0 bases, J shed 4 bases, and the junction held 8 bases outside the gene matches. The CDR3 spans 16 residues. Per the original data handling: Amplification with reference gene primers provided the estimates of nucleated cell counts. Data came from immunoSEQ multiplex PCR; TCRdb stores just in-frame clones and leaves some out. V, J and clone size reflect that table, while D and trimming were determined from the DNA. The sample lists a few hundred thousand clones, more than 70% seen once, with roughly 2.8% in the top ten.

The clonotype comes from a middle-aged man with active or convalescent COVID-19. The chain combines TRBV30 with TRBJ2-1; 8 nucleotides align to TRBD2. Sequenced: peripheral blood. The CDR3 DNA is TGTGCCTGGAGTGTACGAGAGCTAGCGGGTTACAATGAGCAGTTCTTC. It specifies CAWSVRELAGYNEQFF.